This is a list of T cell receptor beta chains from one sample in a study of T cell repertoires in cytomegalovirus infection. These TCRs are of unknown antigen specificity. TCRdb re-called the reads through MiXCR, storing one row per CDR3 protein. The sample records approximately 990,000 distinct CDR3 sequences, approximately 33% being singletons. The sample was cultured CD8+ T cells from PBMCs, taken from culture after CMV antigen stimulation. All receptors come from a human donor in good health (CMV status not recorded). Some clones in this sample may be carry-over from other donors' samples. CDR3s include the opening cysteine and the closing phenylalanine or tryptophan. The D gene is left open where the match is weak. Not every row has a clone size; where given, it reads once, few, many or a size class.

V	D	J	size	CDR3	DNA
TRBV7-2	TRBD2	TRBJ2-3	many	CASMVLAGAHETQYF	TGTGCCAGCATGGTACTAGCGGGGGCCCACGAGACGCAGTATTTT
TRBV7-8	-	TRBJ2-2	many	CASSLVRSRNTGELFF	TGTGCCAGCAGCTTAGTCCGGTCGAGGAACACCGGGGAGCTGTTTTTT
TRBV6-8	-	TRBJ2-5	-	CAGSLDQETQYF	TGTGCCGGCAGTTTGGACCAAGAGACCCAGTACTTC
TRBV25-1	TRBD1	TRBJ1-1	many	CASSDAGDSNTEAFF	TGTGCCAGCAGTGATGCCGGGGACAGCAACACTGAAGCTTTCTTT
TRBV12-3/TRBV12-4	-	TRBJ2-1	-	CASSLGGAVSGPYNEQFF	TGTGCCAGCAGTTTAGGGGGGGCCGTCTCAGGCCCCTACAATGAGCAGTTCTTC
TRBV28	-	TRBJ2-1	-	CASSLLSPNEQFF	TGTGCCAGCAGTCTACTATCCCCGAATGAGCAGTTCTTC
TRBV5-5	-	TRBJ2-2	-	CASSLTGQTNTGELFF	TGTGCCAGCAGCTTGACCGGACAAACGAACACCGGGGAGCTGTTTTTT
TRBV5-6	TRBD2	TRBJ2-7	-	CASSLEGGGGISYEQYF	TGTGCCAGCAGCTTGGAAGGCGGGGGGGGTATCTCCTACGAGCAGTACTTC
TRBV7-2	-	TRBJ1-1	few	CASSSSGRPEAFF	TGTGCCAGCAGCTCCTCTGGGAGGCCAGAAGCTTTCTTT
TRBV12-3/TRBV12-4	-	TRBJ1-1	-	CTSCTLPGYGNTEAFF	TGTACCAGCTGCACGCTGCCGGGCTATGGGAACACTGAAGCTTTCTTT
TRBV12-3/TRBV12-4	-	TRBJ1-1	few	CASTSLAGPMNTEAFF	TGTGCCAGCACCTCCTTGGCAGGACCTATGAACACTGAAGCTTTCTTT
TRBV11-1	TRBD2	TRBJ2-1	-	CASSGLGSGGSYNEQFF	TGTGCCAGCAGCGGTCTTGGAAGCGGGGGATCCTACAATGAGCAGTTCTTC
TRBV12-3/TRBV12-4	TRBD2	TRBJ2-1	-	CASRLAKGEQFF	TGTGCCAGCAGACTAGCGAAGGGGGAGCAGTTCTTC
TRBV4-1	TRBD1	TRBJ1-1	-	CASSQGTGWNTEAFF	TGCGCCAGCAGCCAAGGGACAGGGTGGAACACTGAAGCTTTCTTT
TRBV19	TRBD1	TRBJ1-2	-	CASRLTGGRGYGYTF	TGTGCCAGTAGACTGACAGGGGGACGCGGCTATGGCTACACCTTC
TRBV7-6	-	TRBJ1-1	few	CASSYETGSGNTEAFF	TGTGCCAGCAGCTACGAAACTGGGTCTGGGAACACTGAAGCTTTCTTT
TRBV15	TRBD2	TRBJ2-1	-	CATRQRGGNEQFF	TGTGCCACCAGACAGCGGGGGGGGAATGAGCAGTTCTTC
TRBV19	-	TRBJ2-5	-	CASSIRGEETQYF	TGTGCCAGTAGTATAAGGGGAGAAGAGACCCAGTACTTC
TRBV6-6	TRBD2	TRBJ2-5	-	CASSYGLAGPVVETQYF	TGTGCCAGCAGTTACGGACTAGCGGGGCCGGTGGTTGAGACCCAGTACTTC
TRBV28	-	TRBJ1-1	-	CASSYRATEAFF	TGTGCCAGCAGTTACAGGGCCACTGAAGCTTTCTTT
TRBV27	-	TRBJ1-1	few	CASIGAREEAFF	TGTGCCAGCATAGGGGCCAGGGAGGAAGCTTTCTTT
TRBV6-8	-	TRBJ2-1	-	CASSPEYISYNEQFF	TGTGCCAGCAGTCCGGAGTATATCTCCTACAATGAGCAGTTCTTC
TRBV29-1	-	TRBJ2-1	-	CSVERKAYNEQFF	TGCAGCGTTGAAAGGAAGGCGTACAATGAGCAGTTCTTC
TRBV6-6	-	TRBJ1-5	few	CASSYSMTSNQPQHF	TGTGCCAGCAGTTACTCGATGACCAGCAATCAGCCCCAGCATTTT
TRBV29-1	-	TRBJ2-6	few	CSVQGGNSGANVLTF	TGCAGCGTCCAGGGGGGAAACTCTGGGGCCAACGTCCTGACTTTC
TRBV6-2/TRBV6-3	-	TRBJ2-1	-	CASSSDLASSYNEQFF	TGTGCCAGCAGTTCCGATCTAGCGAGCTCCTACAATGAGCAGTTCTTC
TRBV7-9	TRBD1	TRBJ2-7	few	CASSLAGQGADEQYF	TGTGCCAGCAGCTTAGCGGGACAGGGGGCGGACGAGCAGTACTTC
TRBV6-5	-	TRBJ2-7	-	CASSYALGSYEQYF	TGTGCCAGCAGTTACGCACTCGGGTCCTACGAGCAGTACTTC
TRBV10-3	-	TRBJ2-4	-	CAISESEGVAKNIQYF	TGTGCCATCAGTGAGTCGGAGGGGGTAGCCAAAAACATTCAGTACTTC
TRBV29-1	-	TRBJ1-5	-	CSVSTGTSNQPQHF	TGCAGCGTTTCCACAGGGACGAGCAATCAGCCCCAGCATTTT
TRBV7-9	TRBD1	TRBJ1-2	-	CASSSPGQVKLSYGYTF	TGTGCCAGCAGCTCACCGGGACAGGTCAAACTCAGCTATGGCTACACCTTC
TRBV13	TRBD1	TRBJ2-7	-	CASSEQGVEQYF	TGTGCCAGCAGTGAACAGGGGGTCGAGCAGTACTTC
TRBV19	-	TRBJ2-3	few	CASSMYRVSTDTQYF	TGTGCCAGTAGTATGTATCGGGTAAGCACAGATACGCAGTATTTT
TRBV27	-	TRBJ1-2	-	CASSLGLNYSYTF	TGTGCCAGCAGTCTGGGCCTAAACTATAGCTACACCTTC
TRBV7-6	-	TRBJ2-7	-	CATSQARSYEQYF	TGTGCCACCTCCCAGGCGCGTTCCTACGAGCAGTACTTC
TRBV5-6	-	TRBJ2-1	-	CASSSSSNRGPTWDEQFF	TGTGCCAGCAGCTCTTCCTCGAATCGGGGGCCCACTTGGGATGAGCAGTTCTTC
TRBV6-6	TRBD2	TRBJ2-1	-	CASSLGLAGEKYNEQFF	TGTGCCAGCAGCCTTGGACTAGCGGGGGAAAAGTACAATGAGCAGTTCTTC
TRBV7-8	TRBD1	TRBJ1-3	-	CASSQDRENSGNTVYF	TGTGCCAGCAGCCAGGACAGGGAAAACTCTGGAAACACCGTATATTTT
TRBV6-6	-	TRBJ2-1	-	CASSLTTGEGYNEQFF	TGTGCCAGCAGTCTCACCACAGGGGAGGGGTACAATGAGCAGTTCTTC
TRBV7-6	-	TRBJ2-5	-	CASSPPRGTKTQYF	TGTGCCAGCAGCCCCCCTAGGGGGACGAAGACCCAGTACTTC
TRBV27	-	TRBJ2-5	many	CASSSLAEETQYF	TGTGCCAGCAGTTCCCTCGCAGAAGAGACCCAGTACTTC
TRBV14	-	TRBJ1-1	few	CASSQDYRWAGIQNTEAFF	TGTGCCAGCAGCCAAGATTATAGGTGGGCGGGGATTCAAAACACTGAAGCTTTCTTT
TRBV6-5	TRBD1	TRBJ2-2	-	CASSLREGGDTGELFF	TGTGCCAGCAGTCTTCGGGAAGGGGGCGACACCGGGGAGCTGTTTTTT
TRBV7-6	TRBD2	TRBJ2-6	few	CASSPPGGAGSGANVLTF	TGTGCCAGCAGCCCCCCGGGGGGGGCAGGCTCTGGGGCCAACGTCCTGACTTTC
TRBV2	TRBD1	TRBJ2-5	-	CASALGQGASFVETQYF	TGTGCCAGCGCCTTGGGACAGGGGGCGTCTTTTGTAGAGACCCAGTACTTC
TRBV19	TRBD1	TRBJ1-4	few	CASSIRTGFGEKLFF	TGTGCCAGTAGTATACGGACAGGGTTTGGTGAAAAACTGTTTTTT
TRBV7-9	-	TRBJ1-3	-	CASSLITETGNTIYF	TGTGCCAGCAGCTTAATCACAGAGACTGGAAACACCATATATTTT
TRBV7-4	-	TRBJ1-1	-	CVSGGRLLNTEAFF	TGTGTCAGCGGGGGACGGTTGTTGAACACTGAAGCTTTCTTT
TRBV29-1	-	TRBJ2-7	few	CSVGGGGDGDRFSYEQYF	TGCAGCGTTGGAGGAGGGGGCGACGGCGATAGATTCTCCTACGAGCAGTACTTC
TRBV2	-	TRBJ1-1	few	CASSEEGVNTEAFF	TGTGCCAGCAGTGAAGAGGGGGTGAACACTGAAGCTTTCTTT
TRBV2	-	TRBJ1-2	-	CASSGRTTNYGYTF	TGTGCCAGCAGTGGTCGGACAACTAACTATGGCTACACCTTC
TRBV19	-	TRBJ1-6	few	CASSIGAQPHHF	TGTGCCAGTAGTATAGGAGCCCAACCACACCACTTT
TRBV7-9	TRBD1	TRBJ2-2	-	CASRSTGGQNTGELFF	TGTGCCAGCAGATCAACAGGGGGCCAAAACACCGGGGAGCTGTTTTTT
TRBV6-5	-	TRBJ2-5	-	CASSYGTEFQETQYF	TGTGCCAGCAGTTACGGTACAGAGTTTCAAGAGACCCAGTACTTC
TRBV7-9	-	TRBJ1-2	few	CASSGGVNYGYTF	TGTGCCAGCAGCGGGGGGGTAAACTATGGCTACACCTTC